Shown below are 30 T cell receptor beta chains from a single sample sequenced in a study of blood T cell repertoires in COVID-19. The table came from immunoSEQ multiplex PCR; TCRdb's copy has only in-frame clones and leaves some out. The sample gives over 100,000 clones, 79% of which show up once; 3.5% to 4.5% is in the top ten. Specimen: peripheral blood. The receptors here all came from an elderly woman with acute or convalescent COVID-19.

V gene TRBV29-1 combines with J gene TRBJ2-7; maybe TRBD1 (5 bases). The CDR3 is 12 residues long. The germline gives CDR1 SQVTM, CDR2 ANQGSEA. With 4 bases removed from V and 0 bases from J, the gap between germline ends came to 7 bases. In DNA, the CDR3 is TGCAGCGTTGTAGACAGCTCCTACGAGCAGTACTTC. This codes for CSVVDSSYEQYF.

The chain combines TRBV6-2 or TRBV6-3 with TRBJ1-1; 12 bases map to TRBD1. Germline lookup yields CDR1 MNHEY and CDR2 SVGEGT. CDR3 length equals 15 residues. Trimming removed 4 bases from V and 6 bases from J; junction bases left unmatched: 6. The CDR3 reads CASSSGQGAPAEAFF. In DNA form, the CDR3 reads TGTGCCAGCAGTTCGGGACAGGGGGCGCCGGCTGAAGCTTTCTTT.

This rearrangement joins TRBV4-3 to TRBJ1-1; no firm D call. The length of the CDR3 is 14 residues. The germline CDR1 and CDR2 sequences are LGHNA and YSLEER. V gave up 2 bases and J gave up 0 bases, with 7 bases separating them. CDR3 loop: CASSQMLVNTEAFF. In nucleotides, the CDR3 is TGCGCCAGCAGCCAAATGCTAGTGAACACTGAAGCTTTCTTT.

The rearrangement joins TRBV29-1 to TRBJ2-7; TRBD1 aligns across 7 bases. Germline V gene data show CDR1 as SQVTM and CDR2 as ANQGSEA. CDR3 length: 16 amino acids. J gave up 2 bases and V 0 bases, and 10 bases lay outside the gene matches. Here the CDR3 reads CSVEDQSRQGAYEQYF. The CDR3 nucleotides read TGCAGCGTTGAAGATCAAAGTCGGCAGGGGGCCTACGAGCAGTACTTC.

This sequence joins TRBV2 and TRBJ2-2; 8 bases map to TRBD2. The CDR3 extends over 18 amino acids. Germline CDR1 is SNHLY and CDR2 is FYNNEI. Trimming took 6 bases from V and 0 from J; bases not matched to a gene: 12. The CDR3 sequence is CASRDRGGSYTNTGELFF. CDR3 sequence (DNA): TGTGCCAGCAGGGACCGGGGGGGATCCTATACGAACACCGGGGAGCTGTTTTTT.

The V and J genes are TRBV7-3 and TRBJ2-2; no clear D gene. The germline gives CDR1 SGHTA, CDR2 FQGTGA. The CDR3 has 16 residues. V lost 5 bases and J lost 0, with 13 bases in between. The CDR3 coding sequence is TGTGCCAGCAGCCCTCATGAGGCTGCGAACACCGGGGAGCTGTTTTTT. This translates into CASSPHEAANTGELFF. Filled out from reference TRBV7-3 and TRBJ2-2, the complete variable domain reads GAGVSQTPSNKVTEKGKYVELRCDPISGHTALYWYRQSLGQGPEFLIYFQGTGAADDSGLPNDRFFAVRPEGSVSTLKIQRTERGDSAVYLCASSPHEAANTGELFFGEGSRLTVL.

V usage is TRBV7-3 and J usage is TRBJ1-3; D remains ambiguous. V dropped 2 bases and J dropped 4 bases, with 9 bases sitting between them. CDR3 length: 14 amino acids. The germline V gene has CDR1 SGHTA and CDR2 FQGTGA. In DNA, the CDR3 is TGTGCCAGCAGCTTATCGGGAGCAGGAAACACCATATATTTT. It encodes CASSLSGAGNTIYF.

A few counts support this clone. This chain joins TRBV28 and TRBJ1-1; 9 bases are a match to TRBD1. This CDR3 has 13 residues. Trimming took 5 bases from V and 7 from J; bases not matched to a gene: 5. The germline gives CDR1 MDHEN, CDR2 SYDVKM. CDR3 bases: TGTGCCAGCAGTCTCGACAGGGGGTTTGAAGCTTTCTTT. Residues: CASSLDRGFEAFF.

The V gene is TRBV19, the J gene TRBJ2-3, with TRBD2 identical over 9 bases. Germline CDR1 LNHDA, CDR2 SQIVND (reference sequence). The V gene end was trimmed by 3 bases and the J gene end by 2 bases; junction bases not matched to a gene: 3. The length of the CDR3 is 15 residues. CDR3 loop: CASSISGGSTDTQYF. The CDR3 coding sequence is TGTGCCAGTAGTATCAGCGGGGGGTCCACAGATACGCAGTATTTT.

The CDR3 protein is CASSPSAGGTYEQYF. The CDR3 nucleotides read TGTGCCAGCTCACCTTCGGCGGGGGGAACCTACGAGCAGTACTTC. The chain has TRBV18 and TRBJ2-7, with 8 bases fitting TRBD2. This CDR3 spans 15 amino acids. CDR1 and CDR2 (germline): KGHSH, LQKENI. The junction had 6 bases not matched to a gene; V was cut back by 3 bases and J by 2 bases. Drawing the rest from reference TRBV18 and TRBJ2-7, the complete variable domain is NAGVMQNPRHLVRRRGQEARLRCSPMKGHSHVYWYRQLPEEGLKFMVYLQKENIIDESGMPKERFSAEFPKEGPSILRIQQVVRGDSAAYFCASSPSAGGTYEQYFGPGTRLTVT.

This chain links TRBV27 with TRBJ1-6, with D possibly matching TRBD1 (5 bases). CDR1 is MNHEY and CDR2 is SMNVEV in the germline V gene (reference sequence). CDR3 length: 16 amino acids. V was trimmed by 6 bases and J by 3 bases, leaving 15 bases between them. CDR3 loop: CASSQRGGNYNSPLHF. The CDR3 DNA is TGTGCCAGCAGCCAACGGGGGGGAAACTATAATTCACCCCTCCACTTT.

The V gene is TRBV19, the J gene TRBJ1-1, with 8 bases aligning to TRBD1. CDR1 and CDR2 (germline): LNHDA, SQIVND (reference sequence). V lost 4 bases, J lost 1 base, and 5 bases stayed unmatched. The CDR3 is 15 residues long. CDR3 in DNA: TGTGCCAGTAGTACCGCCGGGACAGGGAACACTGAAGCTTTCTTT. Its protein product is CASSTAGTGNTEAFF. Based on the CDR3 plus reference TRBV19 and TRBJ1-1, the full variable domain is DGGITQSPKYLFRKEGQNVTLSCEQNLNHDAMYWYRQDPGQGLRLIYYSQIVNDFQKGDIAEGYSVSREKKESFPLTVTSAQKNPTAFYLCASSTAGTGNTEAFFGQGTRLTVV.

The chain recombines TRBV2 with TRBJ2-1; D possibly corresponds to TRBD2 (6 bases). Germline V gene data show CDR1 as SNHLY and CDR2 as FYNNEI. Trimming removed 6 bases from V and 3 bases from J, with 18 bases in between. The CDR3 runs 16 residues. The CDR3 DNA sequence: TGTGCCAGCAGGCGGGACTTCCCTTCCGGCTACAATGAGCAGTTCTTC. Its protein product is CASRRDFPSGYNEQFF.

The chain employs TRBV5-1 and TRBJ1-4, with TRBD1 as a possible D gene (5 bases). The CDR3 is made up of 16 amino acids. Germline V CDR1 and CDR2: SGHRS, YFSETQ. V lost 0 bases and J lost 8, with 17 bases in between. Here the CDR3 DNA reads TGCGCCAGCAGCTTGGGGGGCGACACGGGCGGCGAAAAACTGTTTTTT. Protein sequence: CASSLGGDTGGEKLFF.

The chain has TRBV7-2 and TRBJ1-2, with 7 bases fitting TRBD1. The length of the CDR3 is 12 residues. V lost 5 bases to trimming and J lost 7 bases; unmatched junction nucleotides: 4. Germline CDR1 SGHTA, CDR2 FQGNSA. In DNA form, the CDR3 reads TGTGCCAGCAGCGCGACAGGGAGTGGCTACACCTTC. Residues: CASSATGSGYTF. Complete variable domain (other parts from reference TRBV7-2 and TRBJ1-2): GAGVSQSPSNKVTEKGKDVELRCDPISGHTALYWYRQSLGQGLEFLIYFQGNSAPDKSGLPSDRFSAERTGGSVSTLTIQRTQQEDSAVYLCASSATGSGYTFGSGTRLTVV.

The rearrangement uses TRBV5-4 and TRBJ1-6, with 8 bases fitting TRBD1. CDR3 length: 16 amino acids. CDR1 and CDR2 (germline): SGHNT, YYREEE (reference sequence). The ends lost 2 bases at V and 6 bases at J; junction bases unmatched: 7. DNA for the CDR3: TGTGCCAGCAGCTTTCCCGGGACAGGTGTTAATTCACCCCTCCACTTT. Protein product: CASSFPGTGVNSPLHF.

This chain uses TRBV28 with TRBJ1-2; D might be TRBD1 (6 bases). V was pared by 9 bases and J by 5 bases, with 16 bases between. This CDR3 spans 13 amino acids. Germline V CDR1 and CDR2: MDHEN, SYDVKM. Here the CDR3 reads CASGGGHGYGYTF. CDR3 in DNA: TGTGCCAGTGGGGGGGGGCACGGGTATGGCTACACCTTC.

J is TRBJ1-1 and V is TRBV15; possibly TRBD1 for D (5 bases). V shed 0 bases and J shed 2 bases, with 7 bases lying between them. Germline CDR1 reads LNHNV; CDR2 reads YYDKDF (reference sequence). The CDR3 extends over 14 amino acids. CDR3 sequence reads: CATSRDRANTEAFF. CDR3 nucleotide sequence: TGTGCCACCAGCAGAGACAGGGCTAACACTGAAGCTTTCTTT. The full variable domain, its missing parts supplied by reference TRBV15 and TRBJ1-1, is DAMVIQNPRYQVTQFGKPVTLSCSQTLNHNVMYWYQQKSSQAPKLLFHYYDKDFNNEADTPDNFQSRRPNTSFCFLDIRSPGLGDTAMYLCATSRDRANTEAFFGQGTRLTVV.

The chain joins TRBV19 to TRBJ2-5; weak D call: TRBD2 (6 bases). CDR3 length equals 14 residues. Germline values: CDR1 LNHDA, CDR2 SQIVND (reference sequence). V was trimmed by 3 bases and J by 2 bases, leaving 10 bases between them. The CDR3 DNA is TGTGCCAGTAGTATGGGGGGTAAACAAGAGACCCAGTACTTC. Protein: CASSMGGKQETQYF.

The chain couples TRBV5-4 to TRBJ1-6; D is unresolved. V lost 6 bases and J lost 9, with 19 bases in between. The CDR3 length is 15 residues. Germline CDR1 SGHNT, CDR2 YYREEE (reference sequence). The CDR3 region is CASTGQLLLSSPLHF. As DNA, the CDR3 is TGTGCCAGCACTGGGCAGCTTCTCCTTAGTTCACCCCTCCACTTT.

The V gene is TRBV5-5, the J gene TRBJ1-1; D not resolved. Per germline, CDR1 SGHKS and CDR2 YYEKEE (reference sequence). The CDR3 is 15 amino acids. V shed 0 bases and J shed 0 bases, with 9 bases lying between them. CDR3 nucleotides: TGTGCCAGCAGCTTGGGTTTAGCCTTGAACACTGAAGCTTTCTTT. Amino acids: CASSLGLALNTEAFF.

The chain joins TRBV7-6 to TRBJ2-1, with 9 bases identical to TRBD2. The CDR3 has 16 amino acids. CDR1 SGHVS and CDR2 FNYEAQ come from the germline V gene. V shed 5 bases and J 4 bases; nucleotides not matched to a gene: 9. CDR3 nucleotide sequence: TGTGCCAGCAGCGCAACGACTAGCGGCCAATACAATGAGCAGTTCTTC. Translating gives CASSATTSGQYNEQFF.

The rearrangement joins TRBV9 to TRBJ2-1; 14 bases are a match to TRBD2. CDR1 is SGDLS and CDR2 is YYNGEE in the germline V gene. CDR3 length equals 17 residues. Losses at the gene ends were 0 bases for V and 8 bases for J; bases not matched to a gene: 7. The CDR3 loop reads CASSVERGLAGADEQFF. As DNA, the CDR3 is TGTGCCAGCAGCGTAGAGAGGGGACTAGCGGGAGCGGATGAGCAGTTCTTC.

The chain is built from TRBV5-4 and TRBJ1-1; TRBD1 agrees at 11 bases. The CDR3 spans 13 residues. V gave up 4 bases and J gave up 9 bases; unmatched junction bases: 5. CDR1 and CDR2 from the germline V gene are SGHNT and YYREEE (reference sequence). This chain's CDR3 is CASSAGQGGQAFF. Written as DNA, the CDR3 is TGTGCCAGCAGCGCGGGACAGGGGGGTCAAGCTTTCTTT.

The gene calls are TRBV5-4 and TRBJ1-1; maybe TRBD1 (6 bases). The CDR3 sequence is 15 residues long. Per germline, CDR1 SGHNT and CDR2 YYREEE (reference sequence). Trimming took 4 bases from V and 4 from J, leaving 17 bases between them. The CDR3 protein is CASSPGTKRTTEAFF. The CDR3 nucleotides are TGTGCCAGCAGCCCTGGGACAAAGCGGACCACTGAAGCTTTCTTT.

The chain uses TRBV5-1 and TRBJ1-2, with D perhaps matching TRBD1 (6 bases). This CDR3 is built from 14 residues. The germline CDR1 and CDR2 sequences are SGHRS and YFSETQ. The V end lost 4 bases, the J end lost 3 bases, and 13 bases lay between the germline ends. CDR3 nucleotide sequence: TGCGCCAGCAGCCAGGACAGACCTTACTATGGCTACACCTTC. Residues: CASSQDRPYYGYTF.

The chain carries TRBV6-5 and TRBJ1-1, with 8 positions matching TRBD1. J lost 10 bases, V lost 8 bases, and 12 bases had no gene match. The CDR3 loop spans 13 amino acids. CDR1 MNHEY and CDR2 SVGAGI come from the germline V gene. CDR3 amino acids: CASRNRGSGGAFF. The CDR3 nucleotides read TGTGCCAGCCGCAACAGGGGGTCCGGGGGAGCTTTCTTT.

The genes are TRBV6-5 and TRBJ1-1, with D possibly matching TRBD1 (5 bases). The CDR3 consists of 12 residues. Trimming left V 6 bases short and J 11 bases short, with 16 bases between. Per germline, CDR1 MNHEY and CDR2 SVGAGI. The CDR3 spells CASRTGGGVAFF. The CDR3 DNA reads TGTGCCAGCAGGACCGGGGGAGGGGTGGCTTTCTTT.

V usage is TRBV5-6 and J usage is TRBJ2-7, with 8 bases lining up with TRBD1. J was trimmed by 3 bases and V by 8 bases; bases with no gene match: 10. The germline V gene has CDR1 SGHDT and CDR2 YYEEEE. The CDR3 is 14 amino acids. For the CDR3, the DNA is TGTGCCAGTATACAGGGGGAGTTTCACTACGAGCAGTACTTC. Translated: CASIQGEFHYEQYF.

The chain is built from TRBV5-1 and TRBJ1-6; D is perhaps TRBD1 (6 bases). V was clipped by 4 bases and J by 1 base, with 9 bases between them. Germline-derived CDR1 and CDR2 are SGHRS and YFSETQ. CDR3 length: 15 amino acids. CDR3 region: CASSPQGSYNSPLHF. The CDR3 nucleotides are TGCGCCAGCAGCCCACAGGGATCCTATAATTCACCCCTCCACTTT.